The 30 T cell receptor beta chains below were found in one sample sequenced in a study of T cells in women clearing cervical HPV infection. The repertoire was sequenced with immunoSEQ multiplex PCR; TCRdb's copy has only in-frame clones and lacks some. This repertoire includes 20,000 to 25,000 clones. Sample: blood buffy coat. These receptors originate from a woman between 18 and 69 years old with a cervical HPV16 infection that either progressed to CIN3+ or cleared (not recorded which).

With respect to this clone: The CDR3 is cut off 3 residues early in the read; its end comes from the germline J gene. J is TRBJ2-7 and V is TRBV19, with D uncertain. The CDR3 extends over 15 amino acids. Germline-derived CDR1 and CDR2 are LNHDA and SQIVND (reference sequence). The V end lost 6 bases, the J end lost 3 bases, and 18 bases lay between the germline ends. The CDR3 region is CASSRTADSSYEQYF. The part of the CDR3 DNA that was read is TGTGCCAGTAGCCGCACCGCCGACTCCAGCTACGAG.

On this clone: The read halts 3 residues ahead of the CDR3 end, with the missing end drawn from the germline J gene. V gene TRBV20-1 combines with J gene TRBJ2-1; 9 nucleotides align to TRBD2. Germline CDR1 reads DFQATT; CDR2 reads SNEGSKA (reference sequence). The CDR3 spans 15 residues. The junction had 4 bases not matched to a gene; V was cut back by 0 bases and J by 4 bases. The part of the CDR3 DNA that was read is TGCAGTGCTAGAGATCCTAGCGGGAAATACAATGAG. This translates into CSARDPSGKYNE. Given in full, the CDR3 is CSARDPSGKYNEQFF.

For this clone: The sequenced fragment ends 3 residues before the CDR3 boundary, so the rest is inferred from the germline J gene. The gene calls are TRBV7-2 and TRBJ1-2; D gene unclear. This CDR3 region has 12 residues. The V end lost 5 bases, the J end lost 4 bases, and 8 bases lay between the germline ends. Germline values: CDR1 SGHTA, CDR2 FQGNSA. CDR3 sequence reads: CASSRSGYGYTF. CDR3 bases read: TGTGCCAGCAGCCGATCCGGCTATGGC.

The CDR3 spells CASSLGTWNTGELFF. CDR3 DNA, as far as it was read: TGTGCCAGCAGCTTGGGAACTTGGAACACCGGGGAG. V gene TRBV5-8 combines with J gene TRBJ2-2, with D uncertain. The observed sequence ends 3 residues before the CDR3 terminus, with the missing tail filled in from the germline J gene. The CDR3 runs to 15 residues. The V and J ends lost 0 bases and 1 base respectively, with 7 bases between them. Germline assignment: CDR1 SGHTS and CDR2 YDEGEE. Looking up the rest from reference TRBV5-8 and TRBJ2-2 gives the full variable domain: EAGVTQSPTHLIKTRGQQATLRCSPISGHTSVYWYQQALGLGLQFLLWYDEGEERNRGNFPPRFSGRQFPNYSSELNVNALELEDSALYLCASSLGTWNTGELFFGEGSRLTVL.

As concerns this clone: Read data end 3 residues before the CDR3 end; the end is taken from the germline J gene. The rearrangement uses TRBV20-1 and TRBJ2-1; D is perhaps TRBD2 (6 bases). Trimming took 4 bases from V and 8 from J, leaving 9 bases between them. Per germline, CDR1 DFQATT and CDR2 SNEGSKA (reference sequence). This CDR3 has 11 residues. The part of the CDR3 DNA that was read is TGCAGTGCTAAACTAGCAGATGAG. Protein product: CSAKLADE. The whole CDR3 region reads CSAKLADEQFF.

Frequency places this clone as medium-sized (0.01 to 0.1%). The missing CDR3 end, 3 residues past where the read stops, is filled in from the germline J gene. This rearrangement joins TRBV7-6 to TRBJ2-5, with unresolved D. Between the trimmed V and J ends, which lost 2 bases and 4 bases, there was a span of 11 bases. This CDR3 region has 14 residues. Looked up from germline, CDR1 is SGHVS and CDR2 is FNYEAQ. The DNA read from the CDR3 is TGTGCCAGCAGCTTACTTAATATCAGAGAGACC. It yields the protein CASSLLNIRET. The full CDR3 protein is CASSLLNIRETQYF.

Of note for this clone: The CDR3 is cut off 3 residues early in the read; its end comes from the germline J gene. This sequence joins TRBV4-1 and TRBJ1-2; D gene unclear. CDR3 length: 17 residues. Germline CDR1 MGHRA, CDR2 YSYEKL. The covered CDR3 bases are TGCGCCAGCAGCCAAGATCGTTCCGGAGCCCAAGCGGGGGGC. The encoded protein is CASSQDRSGAQAGG. The whole CDR3 sequence is CASSQDRSGAQAGGYTF.

In regard to this clone: The CDR3 end lies 3 residues beyond the end of the read and is filled in from the germline J gene. V usage is TRBV11-2 and J usage is TRBJ2-7; 9 nucleotides line up with TRBD1. The CDR3 sequence is 14 residues long. Germline V gene data show CDR1 as SGHAT and CDR2 as FQNNGV. V was pared by 5 bases and J by 5 bases, with 7 bases of the junction left unmatched. The CDR3 reads CASSRRDRVNEQYF. Incomplete CDR3 DNA: TGTGCCAGCAGCCGGAGGGACAGGGTGAACGAG. Supplemented by reference TRBV11-2 and TRBJ2-7, the full variable domain reads EAGVAQSPRYKIIEKRQSVAFWCNPISGHATLYWYQQILGQGPKLLIQFQNNGVVDDSQLPKDRFSAERLKGVDSTLKIQPAKLEDSAVYLCASSRRDRVNEQYFGPGTRLTVT.

In the case of this clone: Coverage ceases 3 residues before the CDR3 finishes, and the germline J gene fills in the end. The chain couples TRBV30 to TRBJ2-1; TRBD2 aligns across 7 bases. The V gene end was trimmed by 3 bases and the J gene end by 6 bases; junction bases not matched to a gene: 17. The CDR3 is 17 amino acids. Germline V gives CDR1 GTSNPN, CDR2 SVGIG (reference sequence). The CDR3: CAWRPAAGAGYGNEQFF. CDR3 DNA, as far as it was read: TGTGCCTGGAGGCCCGCTGCGGGAGCGGGCTATGGCAATGAG.

Turning to this clone: The read is 3 residues too short to cover the CDR3 end, so that end is filled in from the germline J gene. The V and J genes are TRBV3-1 (or the pseudogene TRBV3-2) and TRBJ2-2; maybe TRBD1 (5 bases). CDR1 and CDR2 from the germline V gene are LGHDT and YNNKEL (reference sequence). V lost 1 base and J lost 7, with 7 bases in between. This CDR3 region has 13 residues. The DNA read from the CDR3 is TGTGCCAGCAGCCAAGTAGGACACGGGGAG. As protein: CASSQVGHGE. The complete CDR3 reads CASSQVGHGELFF.

Note on this clone: Coverage ceases 3 residues before the CDR3 finishes, and the germline J gene fills in the end. This rearrangement joins TRBV14 to TRBJ2-1; 9 bases line up with TRBD2. The germline V gene has CDR1 SGHDN and CDR2 FVKESK. This CDR3 comprises 17 residues. Trimming cost V 4 bases and J 8 bases; bases outside gene matches: 15. This chain's CDR3 is CASSRPLASGNIHEQFF. Incomplete CDR3 DNA: TGTGCCAGCAGCCGCCCCTTGGCTAGCGGGAATATTCATGAG.

Regarding this clone: The read falls 3 residues short of the CDR3 end, and the missing part is taken from the germline J gene. The rearrangement links TRBV7-9 to TRBJ2-1, with 7 bases aligning to TRBD1. V lost 5 bases, J lost 4 bases, and 8 bases stayed unmatched. Per the germline V gene, CDR1 is SEHNR and CDR2 is FQNEAQ (reference sequence). CDR3 size: 15 residues. CDR3 bases read: TGTGCCAGCAGCCTCAACAGGGGCCGGTACAATGAG. It translates to CASSLNRGRYNE. The CDR3 reads in full as CASSLNRGRYNEQFF.

About this clone itself: With the read ending 3 residues before the CDR3 end, the germline J gene is used to fill in that end. The chain has TRBV5-1 and TRBJ1-3; D gene uncertain. The CDR3 spans 15 residues. The germline V and J ends were trimmed by 1 base and 3 bases, with 11 bases remaining between them. The V gene's germline CDR1 is SGHRS and CDR2 YFSETQ. The sequenced part of the CDR3 DNA is TGCGCCAGCAGCTTGAAGACGGGGTATGGAAACACC. Its protein product is CASSLKTGYGNT. The whole CDR3 protein reads CASSLKTGYGNTIYF.

For this clone: The read terminates 3 residues before the CDR3 end, so the remaining end is supplied by the germline J gene. The rearrangement uses TRBV7-6 and TRBJ2-1; 11 nucleotides agree with TRBD2. V shed 4 bases, J shed 7 bases, and the junction held 9 bases outside the gene matches. The CDR3 has 16 residues. Germline-derived CDR1 and CDR2 are SGHVS and FNYEAQ. CDR3 loop: CASSSTLAGDVNEQFF. Partial CDR3 DNA: TGTGCCAGCAGCTCTACACTAGCGGGAGATGTTAATGAG.

Note on this clone: The read is 3 residues too short to cover the CDR3 end, so that end is filled in from the germline J gene. The chain combines TRBV19 with TRBJ2-1; 11 bases line up with TRBD2. CDR1 and CDR2 from the germline V gene are LNHDA and SQIVND (reference sequence). This CDR3 region has 16 residues. Unmatched junction bases numbered 5, after V lost 3 bases and J lost 4 bases. The CDR3 DNA, read in part, is TGTGCCAGTAGTATGCGGGGGACTAGCGGTTACAATGAG. Translation gives CASSMRGTSGYNE. The whole CDR3 region reads CASSMRGTSGYNEQFF.

The CDR3 loop reads CASTGQGEGYGYTF. Partial CDR3 DNA: TGTGCCAGCACGGGACAGGGTGAGGGCTATGGC. The chain links TRBV18 to TRBJ1-2, with TRBD1 matching over 9 bases. From the germline J gene comes the end of the CDR3, since the read stops 3 residues before it. Germline V CDR1 and CDR2: KGHSH, LQKENI. The trim removed 8 bases at V and 4 bases at J, leaving 8 bases unmatched. The CDR3 extends over 14 amino acids.

Turning to this clone: The read comes to an end 3 residues before the CDR3 does, leaving the germline J gene to fill in the end. The rearrangement links TRBV20-1 to TRBJ2-7; no definite D call. Germline CDR1 reads DFQATT; CDR2 reads SNEGSKA (reference sequence). The V end lost 0 bases, the J end lost 5 bases, and 17 bases lay between the germline ends. The CDR3 is made up of 15 amino acids. CDR3: CSAREKAAYVHEQYF. Partial CDR3 DNA: TGCAGTGCTAGAGAAAAGGCAGCGTACGTCCACGAG.

Concerning this clone: The read terminates 3 residues before the CDR3 end, so the remaining end is supplied by the germline J gene. The chain uses TRBV11-2 and TRBJ2-7, with D tentatively TRBD2 (6 bases). V lost 3 bases, J lost 4 bases, and 10 bases lay in between. From germline, CDR1 is SGHAT and CDR2 FQNNGV. This CDR3 has 13 residues. The CDR3 protein is CASSFRGTYEQYF. The sequenced part of the CDR3 DNA is TGTGCCAGCAGCTTTCGGGGGACTTACGAG. Full variable domain (outside the CDR3, taken from reference TRBV11-2 and TRBJ2-7): EAGVAQSPRYKIIEKRQSVAFWCNPISGHATLYWYQQILGQGPKLLIQFQNNGVVDDSQLPKDRFSAERLKGVDSTLKIQPAKLEDSAVYLCASSFRGTYEQYFGPGTRLTVT.

About this clone: The sequence runs out 3 residues before the end of the CDR3; the remainder is reconstructed from the germline J gene. This sequence joins TRBV29-1 and TRBJ1-5, with TRBD1 identical over 9 bases. The germline V gene has CDR1 SQVTM and CDR2 ANQGSEA. The CDR3 loop spans 15 amino acids. The V segment lost 7 bases and the J segment 2 bases; nucleotides outside the gene matches: 9. CDR3 DNA, as far as it was read: TGCAGCGCGAGAAGGGACAGGGTGGGCAATCAGCCC. It yields the protein CSARRDRVGNQP. The CDR3 as a whole reads CSARRDRVGNQPQHF. The complete variable domain, with remaining parts taken from reference TRBV29-1 and TRBJ1-5, reads SAVISQKPSRDICQRGTSLTIQCQVDSQVTMMFWYRQQPGQSLTLIATANQGSEATYESGFVIDKFPISRPNLTFSTLTVSNMSPEDSSIYLCSARRDRVGNQPQHFGDGTRLSIL.

Turning to this clone: The CDR3 goes on 3 residues after the read ends, and that part is filled in from the germline J gene. This chain connects TRBV5-6 to TRBJ2-1; D not resolved. Germline assignment: CDR1 SGHDT and CDR2 YYEEEE. The CDR3 runs to 13 residues. With 0 bases removed from V and 7 bases from J, the gap between germline ends came to 8 bases. CDR3: CASSLALRNEQFF. The CDR3 bases that were read are TGTGCCAGCAGCTTGGCTCTTAGAAATGAG.

Points on this clone: The sequence runs out 3 residues before the end of the CDR3; the remainder is reconstructed from the germline J gene. The V gene is TRBV19, the J gene TRBJ2-1; perhaps TRBD1 as D (6 bases). Trimming shortened V by 5 bases and J by 7 bases, and 24 bases separated the two germline ends. The CDR3 contains 17 residues. Germline values: CDR1 LNHDA, CDR2 SQIVND (reference sequence). The CDR3 bases that were read are TGTGCCAGTAGTCCGGGGTGGTTCAGGGGTGTTAGAAATGAG. The encoded protein is CASSPGWFRGVRNE. The whole CDR3 reads CASSPGWFRGVRNEQFF.

The CDR3 sequence is CATSRDLQGHTDTQYF. The CDR3 DNA, read in part, is TGTGCCACCAGCAGAGATCTTCAGGGGCACACAGATACG. The chain links TRBV15 to TRBJ2-3; D may be TRBD1 (6 bases). The sequenced fragment ends 3 residues before the CDR3 boundary, so the rest is inferred from the germline J gene. Germline CDR1 and CDR2: LNHNV and YYDKDF (reference sequence). Trimming shortened V by 0 bases and J by 2 bases, and 12 bases separated the two germline ends. There are 16 residues in the CDR3.

As to this clone: The sequence runs out 3 residues before the end of the CDR3; the remainder is reconstructed from the germline J gene. This chain connects TRBV2 to TRBJ2-3; TRBD2 agrees at 13 bases. Germline assignment: CDR1 SNHLY and CDR2 FYNNEI. This CDR3 region has 15 residues. V lost 6 bases, J lost 5 bases, and 5 bases stayed unmatched. CDR3 DNA, as far as it was read: TGTGCCAGCAGACTAGCGGGAGGGCCGAGAGATACG. This codes for CASRLAGGPRDT. Given in full, the CDR3 is CASRLAGGPRDTQYF.

A remark on this clone: Read coverage stops 3 residues before the CDR3 terminus; the germline J gene supplies the remainder. The J gene is TRBJ1-4, the V gene TRBV20-1; 7 positions match TRBD1. With 3 bases clipped from V and 5 bases from J, the junction kept 6 bases outside the gene matches. The CDR3 loop spans 14 amino acids. CDR1 and CDR2 from the germline V gene are DFQATT and SNEGSKA (reference sequence). The sequenced CDR3 bases are TGCAGTGCTAGTCGGGGACAGAAGAATGAAAAA. It is translated as CSASRGQKNEK. The full CDR3 protein reads CSASRGQKNEKLFF.

With regard to this clone: The read terminates 3 residues before the CDR3 end, so the remaining end is supplied by the germline J gene. V and J are TRBV5-1 and TRBJ2-7, with 10 positions matching TRBD2. The trim removed 0 bases at V and 4 bases at J, leaving 1 base unmatched. The CDR3 spans 14 residues. The V gene's germline CDR1 is SGHRS and CDR2 YFSETQ. The chain's CDR3 is CASSLEGLAYEQYF. The DNA read from the CDR3 is TGCGCCAGCAGCTTGGAGGGACTAGCGTACGAG. Full variable domain (outside the CDR3, taken from reference TRBV5-1 and TRBJ2-7): KAGVTQTPRYLIKTRGQQVTLSCSPISGHRSVSWYQQTPGQGLQFLFEYFSETQRNKGNFPGRFSGRQFSNSRSEMNVSTLELGDSALYLCASSLEGLAYEQYFGPGTRLTVT.

Note on this clone: The CDR3 end falls 3 residues outside the read, so it is completed with the germline J gene. The chain is built from TRBV5-1 and TRBJ2-2; D ambiguous. Trimming pared 3 bases from V and 4 bases from J, leaving 13 bases between. This CDR3 comprises 15 residues. CDR1 SGHRS and CDR2 YFSETQ come from the germline V gene. The covered CDR3 bases are TGCGCCAGCAGCTCCCAGGTATTGGGCACCGGGGAG. Translation: CASSSQVLGTGE. The whole CDR3 protein reads CASSSQVLGTGELFF.

Regarding this clone: Coverage ceases 3 residues before the CDR3 finishes, and the germline J gene fills in the end. The genes are TRBV20-1 and TRBJ2-1, with TRBD1 identical over 8 bases. The CDR3 consists of 14 residues. The V segment lost 5 bases and the J segment 5 bases; nucleotides outside the gene matches: 8. Germline CDR1 DFQATT, CDR2 SNEGSKA (reference sequence). The CDR3 reads CSAPRGQFHNEQFF. The covered CDR3 bases are TGCAGTGCTCCCAGGGGGCAGTTTCACAATGAG.

A remark on this clone: The CDR3 end lies 3 residues beyond the end of the read and is filled in from the germline J gene. The same CDR3 can be traced to other DNA sequences in this sample. This rearrangement joins TRBV5-4 to TRBJ2-2; D is possibly TRBD1 (5 bases). The CDR3 has 15 amino acids. Trimming left V 4 bases short and J 5 bases short, with 15 bases between. Germline V gives CDR1 SGHNT, CDR2 YYREEE (reference sequence). The DNA read from the CDR3 is TGTGCCAGCAGCCCGGAAGCAGGGCTGACCGGGGAG. It is translated as CASSPEAGLTGE. The whole CDR3 region reads CASSPEAGLTGELFF.

About this clone itself: The CDR3 extends 3 residues past the end of the read, so its final part is completed from the germline J gene. This chain joins TRBV19 and TRBJ2-1; a possible D gene is TRBD1 (5 bases). Per germline, CDR1 LNHDA and CDR2 SQIVND (reference sequence). This CDR3 spans 15 amino acids. The ends were cut back, 1 base at V and 4 bases at J, with 11 bases in the middle. CDR3 residues: CASSIGGQSYNEQFF. The CDR3 DNA, read in part, is TGTGCCAGTAGTATAGGGGGCCAGAGTTACAATGAG.

Comments on this clone: The CDR3 end is not reached by the read, which stops 3 residues before it; the germline J gene fills it in. The chain employs TRBV5-1 and TRBJ1-1, with 7 positions matching TRBD1. The germline V gene has CDR1 SGHRS and CDR2 YFSETQ. Germline trimming cut 1 base from V and 0 bases from J; bases unmatched to any gene: 0. The CDR3 covers 14 residues. CDR3 DNA (partial): TGCGCCAGCAGCTTGCAGGGGGTGAACACTGAA. Translation gives CASSLQGVNTE. The full-length CDR3 reads as CASSLQGVNTEAFF.